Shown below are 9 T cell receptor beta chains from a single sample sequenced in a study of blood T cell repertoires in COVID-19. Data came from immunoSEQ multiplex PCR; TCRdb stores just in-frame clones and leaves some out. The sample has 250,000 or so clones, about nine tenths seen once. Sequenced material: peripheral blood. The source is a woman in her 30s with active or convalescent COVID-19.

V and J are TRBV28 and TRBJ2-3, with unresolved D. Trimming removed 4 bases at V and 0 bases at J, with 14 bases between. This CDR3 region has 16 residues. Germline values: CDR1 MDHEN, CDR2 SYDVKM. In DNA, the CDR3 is TGTGCCAGCAGTTATCCCCGACCGACTAGCACAGATACGCAGTATTTT. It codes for CASSYPRPTSTDTQYF.

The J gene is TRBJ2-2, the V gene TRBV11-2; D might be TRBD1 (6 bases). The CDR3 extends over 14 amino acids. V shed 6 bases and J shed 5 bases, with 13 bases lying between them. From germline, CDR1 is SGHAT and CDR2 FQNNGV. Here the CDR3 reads CASSLDRITGELFF. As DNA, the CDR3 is TGTGCCAGCAGTCTAGACAGGATTACCGGGGAGCTGTTTTTT.

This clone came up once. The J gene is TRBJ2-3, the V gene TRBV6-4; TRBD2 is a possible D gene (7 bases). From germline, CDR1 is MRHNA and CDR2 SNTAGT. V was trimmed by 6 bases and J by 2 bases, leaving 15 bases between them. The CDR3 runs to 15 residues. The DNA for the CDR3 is TGTGCCAGCAGATCGGCGGGGGCCTCCACAGATACGCAGTATTTT. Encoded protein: CASRSAGASTDTQYF.

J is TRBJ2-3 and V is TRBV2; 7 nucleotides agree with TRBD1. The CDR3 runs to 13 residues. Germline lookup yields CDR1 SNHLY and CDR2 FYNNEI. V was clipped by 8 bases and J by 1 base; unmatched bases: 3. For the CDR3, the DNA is TGTGCCAGCGATGGACAGGGCACAGATACGCAGTATTTT. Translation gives CASDGQGTDTQYF.

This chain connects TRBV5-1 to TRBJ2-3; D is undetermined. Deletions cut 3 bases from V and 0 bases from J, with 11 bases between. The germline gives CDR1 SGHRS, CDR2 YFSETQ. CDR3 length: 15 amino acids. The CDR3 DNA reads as TGCGCCAGCAGCTCCGTGGTAACTAGCACAGATACGCAGTATTTT. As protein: CASSSVVTSTDTQYF.

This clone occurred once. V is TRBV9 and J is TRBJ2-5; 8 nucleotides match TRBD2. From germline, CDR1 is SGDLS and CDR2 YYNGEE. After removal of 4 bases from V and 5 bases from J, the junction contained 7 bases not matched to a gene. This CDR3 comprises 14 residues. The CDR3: CASSSGLASETQYF. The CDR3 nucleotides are TGTGCCAGCAGCTCCGGACTAGCTTCCGAGACCCAGTACTTC.

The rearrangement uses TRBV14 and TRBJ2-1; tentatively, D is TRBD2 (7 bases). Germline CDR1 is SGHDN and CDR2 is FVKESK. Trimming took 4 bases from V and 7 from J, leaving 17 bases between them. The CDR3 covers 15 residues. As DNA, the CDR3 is TGTGCCAGCAGCCCCTACCGGGGGGCCAGAAATGAGCAGTTCTTC. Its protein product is CASSPYRGARNEQFF.

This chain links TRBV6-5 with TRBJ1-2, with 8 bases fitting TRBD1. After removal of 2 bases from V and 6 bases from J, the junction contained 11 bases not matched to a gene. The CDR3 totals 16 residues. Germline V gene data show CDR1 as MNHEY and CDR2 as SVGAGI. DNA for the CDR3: TGTGCCAGCAGTTACCGGAGGACAGGGCTCACGGATGGCTACACCTTC. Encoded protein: CASSYRRTGLTDGYTF.

Here the CDR3 reads CASSANRGAPQHF. The CDR3 DNA sequence: TGTGCCAGTAGCGCTAACAGGGGAGCGCCCCAGCATTTT. The chain has TRBV19 and TRBJ1-5; 7 bases agree with TRBD1. The CDR3 consists of 13 residues. Germline assignment: CDR1 LNHDA and CDR2 SQIVND (reference sequence). V lost 6 bases to trimming and J lost 9 bases; unmatched junction nucleotides: 8.